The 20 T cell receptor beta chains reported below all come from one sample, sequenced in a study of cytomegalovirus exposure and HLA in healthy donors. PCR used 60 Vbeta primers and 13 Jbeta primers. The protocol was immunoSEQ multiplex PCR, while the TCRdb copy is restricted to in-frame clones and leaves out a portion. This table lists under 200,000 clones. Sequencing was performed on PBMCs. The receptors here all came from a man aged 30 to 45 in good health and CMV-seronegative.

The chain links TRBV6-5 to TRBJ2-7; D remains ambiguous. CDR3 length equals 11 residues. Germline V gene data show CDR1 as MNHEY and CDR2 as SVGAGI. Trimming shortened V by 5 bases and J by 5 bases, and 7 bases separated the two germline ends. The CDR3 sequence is CASSLRNEQYF. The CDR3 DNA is TGTGCCAGCAGTCTGCGGAACGAGCAGTACTTC.

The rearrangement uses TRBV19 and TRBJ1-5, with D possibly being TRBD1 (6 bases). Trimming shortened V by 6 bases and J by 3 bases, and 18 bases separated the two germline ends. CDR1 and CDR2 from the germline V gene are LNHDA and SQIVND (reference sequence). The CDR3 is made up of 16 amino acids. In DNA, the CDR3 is TGTGCCAGTAGGGGGGGGGCAGGGCCATTCAATCAGCCCCAGCATTTT. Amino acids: CASRGGAGPFNQPQHF.

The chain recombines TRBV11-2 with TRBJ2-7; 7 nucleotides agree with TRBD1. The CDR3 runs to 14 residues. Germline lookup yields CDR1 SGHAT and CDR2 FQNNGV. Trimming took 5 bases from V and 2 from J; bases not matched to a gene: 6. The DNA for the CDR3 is TGTGCCAGCAGCCACGGGACAGTCACCTACGAGCAGTACTTC. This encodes CASSHGTVTYEQYF.

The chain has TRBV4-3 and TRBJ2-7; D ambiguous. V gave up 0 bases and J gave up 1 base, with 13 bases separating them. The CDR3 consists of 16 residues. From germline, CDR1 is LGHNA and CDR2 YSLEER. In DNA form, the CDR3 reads TGCGCCAGCAGCCAAGATACCGCCTTGGCATCCTACGAGCAGTACTTC. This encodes CASSQDTALASYEQYF.

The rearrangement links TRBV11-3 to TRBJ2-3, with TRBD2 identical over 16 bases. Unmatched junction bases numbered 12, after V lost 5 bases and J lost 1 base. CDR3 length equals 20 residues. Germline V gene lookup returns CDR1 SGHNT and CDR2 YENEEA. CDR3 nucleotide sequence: TGTGCCAGCAGCGATCCGGGACTAGCGGGGGGGCCTCTGGGCACAGATACGCAGTATTTT. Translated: CASSDPGLAGGPLGTDTQYF.

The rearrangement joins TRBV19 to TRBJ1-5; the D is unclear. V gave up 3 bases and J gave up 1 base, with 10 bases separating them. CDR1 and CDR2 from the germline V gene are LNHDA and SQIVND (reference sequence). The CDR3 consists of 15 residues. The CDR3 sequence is CASSMGGRSNQPQHF. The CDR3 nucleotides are TGTGCCAGTAGTATGGGAGGGAGGAGCAATCAGCCCCAGCATTTT.

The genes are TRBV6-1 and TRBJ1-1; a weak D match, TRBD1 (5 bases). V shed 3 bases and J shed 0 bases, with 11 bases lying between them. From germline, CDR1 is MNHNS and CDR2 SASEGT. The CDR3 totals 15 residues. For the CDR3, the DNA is TGTGCCAGCAGTGAGCAGGGCTCCATGAACACTGAAGCTTTCTTT. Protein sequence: CASSEQGSMNTEAFF.

CDR3 sequence reads: CASSLVGGVRETQYF. The CDR3 region has the DNA TGTGCCAGCAGCCTAGTCGGAGGGGTCAGGGAGACCCAGTACTTC. The rearrangement uses TRBV6-5 and TRBJ2-5; tentative D call: TRBD2 (6 bases). This CDR3 contains 15 residues. CDR1 is MNHEY, CDR2 SVGAGI, per germline. V lost 6 bases and J 5 bases, leaving 19 bases between the germline ends.

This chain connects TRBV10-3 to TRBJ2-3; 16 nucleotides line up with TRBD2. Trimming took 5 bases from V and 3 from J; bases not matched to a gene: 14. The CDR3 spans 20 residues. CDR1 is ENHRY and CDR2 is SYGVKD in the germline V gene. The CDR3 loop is CAISSRPGLAGGPGTDTQYF. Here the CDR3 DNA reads TGTGCCATCAGTAGTCGTCCGGGACTAGCGGGGGGGCCCGGTACAGATACGCAGTATTTT.

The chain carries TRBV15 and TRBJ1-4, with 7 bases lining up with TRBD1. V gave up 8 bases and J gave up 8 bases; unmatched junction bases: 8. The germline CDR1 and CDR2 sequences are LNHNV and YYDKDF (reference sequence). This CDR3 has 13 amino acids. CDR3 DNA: TGTGCCACCGCTACCGGGACAGAGGAAAAACTGTTTTTT. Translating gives CATATGTEEKLFF.

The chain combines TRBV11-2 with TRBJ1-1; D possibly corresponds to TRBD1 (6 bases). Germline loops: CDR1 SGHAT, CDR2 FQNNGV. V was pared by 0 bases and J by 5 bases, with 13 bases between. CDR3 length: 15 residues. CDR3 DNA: TGTGCCAGCAGCTTAGACAGGGGCGTTTCTACTGAAGCTTTCTTT. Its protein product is CASSLDRGVSTEAFF. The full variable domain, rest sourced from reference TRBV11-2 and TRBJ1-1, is EAGVAQSPRYKIIEKRQSVAFWCNPISGHATLYWYQQILGQGPKLLIQFQNNGVVDDSQLPKDRFSAERLKGVDSTLKIQPAKLEDSAVYLCASSLDRGVSTEAFFGQGTRLTVV.

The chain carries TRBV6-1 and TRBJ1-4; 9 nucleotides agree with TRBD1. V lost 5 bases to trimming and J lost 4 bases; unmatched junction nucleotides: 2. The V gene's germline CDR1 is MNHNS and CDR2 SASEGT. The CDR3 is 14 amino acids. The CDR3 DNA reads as TGTGCCAGCAGTAAGGACAGGGGTAATGAAAAACTGTTTTTT. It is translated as CASSKDRGNEKLFF.

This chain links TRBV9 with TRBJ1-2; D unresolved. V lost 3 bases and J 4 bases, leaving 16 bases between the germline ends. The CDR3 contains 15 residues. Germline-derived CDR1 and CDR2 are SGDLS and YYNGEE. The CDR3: CASSASGFSLYGYTF. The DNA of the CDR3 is TGTGCCAGCAGCGCGTCGGGGTTTTCGCTCTATGGCTACACCTTC. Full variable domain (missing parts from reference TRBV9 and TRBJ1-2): DSGVTQTPKHLITATGQRVTLRCSPRSGDLSVYWYQQSLDQGLQFLIQYYNGEERAKGNILERFSAQQFPDLHSELNLSSLELGDSALYFCASSASGFSLYGYTFGSGTRLTVV.

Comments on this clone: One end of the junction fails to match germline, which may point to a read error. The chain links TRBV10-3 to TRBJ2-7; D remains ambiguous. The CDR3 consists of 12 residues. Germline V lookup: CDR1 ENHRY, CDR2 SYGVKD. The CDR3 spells CAIGDTRDEQYF. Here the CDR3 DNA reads TGTGCCATCGGTGATACTCGGGACGAGCAGTACTTC.

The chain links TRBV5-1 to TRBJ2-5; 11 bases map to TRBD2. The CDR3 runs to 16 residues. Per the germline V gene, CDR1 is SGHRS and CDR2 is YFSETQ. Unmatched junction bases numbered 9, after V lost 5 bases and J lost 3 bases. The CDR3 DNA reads TGCGCCAGCAGGGAGGGGCTAGCGGGAGGTAAAGAGACCCAGTACTTC. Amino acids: CASREGLAGGKETQYF. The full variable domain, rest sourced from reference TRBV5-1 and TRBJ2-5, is KAGVTQTPRYLIKTRGQQVTLSCSPISGHRSVSWYQQTPGQGLQFLFEYFSETQRNKGNFPGRFSGRQFSNSRSEMNVSTLELGDSALYLCASREGLAGGKETQYFGPGTRLLVL.

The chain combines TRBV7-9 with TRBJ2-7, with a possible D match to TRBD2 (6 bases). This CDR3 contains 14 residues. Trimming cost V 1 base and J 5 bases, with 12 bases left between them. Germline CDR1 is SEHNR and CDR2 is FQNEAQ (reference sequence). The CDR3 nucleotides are TGTGCCAGCAGCTTAGGTCAGGGACTCCACGAGCAGTACTTC. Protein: CASSLGQGLHEQYF.

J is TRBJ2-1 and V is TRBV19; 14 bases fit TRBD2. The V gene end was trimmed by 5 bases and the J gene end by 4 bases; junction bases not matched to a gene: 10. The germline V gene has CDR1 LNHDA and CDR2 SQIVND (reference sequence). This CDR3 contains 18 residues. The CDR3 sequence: CASSLPGLAGAGYNEQFF. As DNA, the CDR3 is TGTGCCAGTAGTCTACCGGGACTAGCGGGGGCTGGGTACAATGAGCAGTTCTTC.

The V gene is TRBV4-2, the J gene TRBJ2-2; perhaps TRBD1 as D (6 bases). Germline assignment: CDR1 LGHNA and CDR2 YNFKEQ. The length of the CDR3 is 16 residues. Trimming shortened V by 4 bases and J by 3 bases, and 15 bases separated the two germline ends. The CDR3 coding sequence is TGTGCCAGCAGCCCCCAGAGGGGGATAGACACCGGGGAGCTGTTTTTT. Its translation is CASSPQRGIDTGELFF.

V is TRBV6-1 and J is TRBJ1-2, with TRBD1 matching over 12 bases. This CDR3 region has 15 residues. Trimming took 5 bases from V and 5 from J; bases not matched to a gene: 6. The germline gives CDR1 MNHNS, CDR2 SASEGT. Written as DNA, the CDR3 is TGTGCCAGCAGTTTGGGACAGGGGGCGCGATATGGCTACACCTTC. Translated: CASSLGQGARYGYTF.

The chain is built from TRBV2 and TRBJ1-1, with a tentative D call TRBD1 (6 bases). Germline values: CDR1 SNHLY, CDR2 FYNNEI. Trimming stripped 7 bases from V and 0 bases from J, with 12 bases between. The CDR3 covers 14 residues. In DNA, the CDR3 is TGTGCCAGCACGTCACAGGGAGTGAACACTGAAGCTTTCTTT. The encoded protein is CASTSQGVNTEAFF.